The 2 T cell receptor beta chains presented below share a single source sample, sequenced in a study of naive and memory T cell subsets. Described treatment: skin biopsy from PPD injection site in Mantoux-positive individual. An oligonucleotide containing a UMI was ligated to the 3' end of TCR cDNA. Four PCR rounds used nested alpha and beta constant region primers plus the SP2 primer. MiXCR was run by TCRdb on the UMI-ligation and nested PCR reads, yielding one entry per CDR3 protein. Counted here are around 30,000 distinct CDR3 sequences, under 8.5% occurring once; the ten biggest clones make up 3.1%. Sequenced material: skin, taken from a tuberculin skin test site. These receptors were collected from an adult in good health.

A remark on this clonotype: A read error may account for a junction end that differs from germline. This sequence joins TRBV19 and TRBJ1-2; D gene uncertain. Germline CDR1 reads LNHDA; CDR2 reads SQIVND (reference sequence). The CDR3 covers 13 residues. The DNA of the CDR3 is TGTGCCAGTAGTATCGGAACCCGCTATGGCGACAACTTC. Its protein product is CASSIGTRYGDNF.

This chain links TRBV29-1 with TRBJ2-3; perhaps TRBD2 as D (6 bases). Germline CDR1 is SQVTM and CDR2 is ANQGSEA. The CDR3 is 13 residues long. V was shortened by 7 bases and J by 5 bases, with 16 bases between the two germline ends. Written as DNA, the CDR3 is TGCAGCGAATCGGGGGAGGCGGGAGATACGCAGTATTTT. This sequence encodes CSESGEAGDTQYF.